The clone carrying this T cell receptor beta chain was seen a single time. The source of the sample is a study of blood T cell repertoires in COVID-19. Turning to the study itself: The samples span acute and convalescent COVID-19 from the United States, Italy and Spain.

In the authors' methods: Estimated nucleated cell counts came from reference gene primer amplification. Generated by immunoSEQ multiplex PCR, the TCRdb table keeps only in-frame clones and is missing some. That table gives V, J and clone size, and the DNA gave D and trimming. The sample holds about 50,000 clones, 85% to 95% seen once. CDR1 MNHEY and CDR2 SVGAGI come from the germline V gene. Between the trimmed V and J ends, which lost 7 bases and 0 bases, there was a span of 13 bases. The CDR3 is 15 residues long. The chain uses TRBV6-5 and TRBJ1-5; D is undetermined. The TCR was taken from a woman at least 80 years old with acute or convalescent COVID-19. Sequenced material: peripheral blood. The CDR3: CASTLSGISNQPQHF. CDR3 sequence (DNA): TGTGCCAGCACTCTCAGCGGGATTAGCAATCAGCCCCAGCATTTT.